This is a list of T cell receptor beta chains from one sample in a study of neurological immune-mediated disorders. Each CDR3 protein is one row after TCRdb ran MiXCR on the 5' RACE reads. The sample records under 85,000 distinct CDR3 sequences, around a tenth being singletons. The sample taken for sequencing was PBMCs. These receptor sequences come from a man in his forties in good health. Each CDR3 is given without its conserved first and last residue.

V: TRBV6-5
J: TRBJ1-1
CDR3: ASRGGRQGGTEAF

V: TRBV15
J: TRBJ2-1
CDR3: ATSIRRQGVHPSYNEQF

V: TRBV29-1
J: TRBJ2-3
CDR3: SARLGLHLDTQY

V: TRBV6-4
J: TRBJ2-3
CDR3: ASPSGEGQGTDTQY

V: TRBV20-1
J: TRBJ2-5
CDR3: SAQGTVEETQY

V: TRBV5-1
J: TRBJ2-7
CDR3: ASSYGTSGSSPYEQY

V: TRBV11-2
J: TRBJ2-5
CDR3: ASRPNPGPRETQY

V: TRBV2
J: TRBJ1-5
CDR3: ASSVASPNQPQH

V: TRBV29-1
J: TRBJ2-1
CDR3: SVGSGTTGGNEQF

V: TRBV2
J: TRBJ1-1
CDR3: ASSEEYTEAF

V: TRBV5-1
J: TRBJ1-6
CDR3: ASSQGNSPLH

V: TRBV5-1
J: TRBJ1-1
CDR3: ASARMADTEAF

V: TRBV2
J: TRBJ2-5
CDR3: ASRSYYQYQETQY

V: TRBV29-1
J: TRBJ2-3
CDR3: SVAERRGTDTQY

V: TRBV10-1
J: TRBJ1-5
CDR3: APRGRDSNQPQH

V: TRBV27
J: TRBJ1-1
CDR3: ASSLTLTTEAF

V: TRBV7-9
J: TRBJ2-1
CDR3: ASSSQTGLSSYNEQF

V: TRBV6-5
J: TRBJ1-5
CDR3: ASSRTGVGQPQH

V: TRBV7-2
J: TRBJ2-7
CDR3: ASSLPGQFNSFTAYEQY

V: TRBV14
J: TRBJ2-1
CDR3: ASSQDRIGGTFLNEQF

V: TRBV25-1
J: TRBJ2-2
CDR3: ASPFRWVNGELF

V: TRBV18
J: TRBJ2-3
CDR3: ASSSGGDTQY

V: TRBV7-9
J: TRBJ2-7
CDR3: ASSWDGSSYEQY

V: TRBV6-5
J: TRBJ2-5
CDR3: ASSPLSGGTY

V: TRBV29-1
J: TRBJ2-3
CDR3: SVDPWEADTQY

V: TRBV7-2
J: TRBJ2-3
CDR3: ASSLDGVSTDTQY

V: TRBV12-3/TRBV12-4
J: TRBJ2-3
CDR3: ASSPRDSAVDTQY

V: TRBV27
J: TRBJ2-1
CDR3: ASSISVYNEQF

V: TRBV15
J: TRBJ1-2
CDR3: ATSRDLEGYGYT

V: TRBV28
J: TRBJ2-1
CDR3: ASSLYEDGGGF

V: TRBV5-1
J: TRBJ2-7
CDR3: ASSYQTGSHYEQY

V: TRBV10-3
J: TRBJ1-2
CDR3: AISGTGDYGYT

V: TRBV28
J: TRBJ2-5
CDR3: ASSSPRETQY

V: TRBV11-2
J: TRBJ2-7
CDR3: ASTFPGQVYEQY

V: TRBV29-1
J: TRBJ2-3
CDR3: STGHSDTQY

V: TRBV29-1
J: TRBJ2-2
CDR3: STRQGATGELF

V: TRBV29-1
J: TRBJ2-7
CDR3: SAFRYRGSEQY

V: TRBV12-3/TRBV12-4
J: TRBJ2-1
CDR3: ASSLDYRAREF

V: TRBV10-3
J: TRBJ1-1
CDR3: AISESAENTEAF

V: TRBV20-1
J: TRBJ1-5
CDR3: SARDTGQSTAPQH

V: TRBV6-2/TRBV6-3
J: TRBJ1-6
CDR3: ASSSTGNNSPLH

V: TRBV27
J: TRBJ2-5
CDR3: ASIISRRERGRETQY

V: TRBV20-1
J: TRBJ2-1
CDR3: SARGDEGAYNEQF

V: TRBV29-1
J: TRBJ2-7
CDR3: SVAHTGYEQY

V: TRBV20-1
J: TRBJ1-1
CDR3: SANTGGNGRDTEAF

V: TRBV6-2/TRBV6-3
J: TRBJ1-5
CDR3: ASSYSLNNNQPQH

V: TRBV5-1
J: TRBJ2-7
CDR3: ASSTEGRGYEQY

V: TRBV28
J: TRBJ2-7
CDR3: ASSSLTGLGEQY

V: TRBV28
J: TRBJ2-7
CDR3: ASSLGQGPYEQY

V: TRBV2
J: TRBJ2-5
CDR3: ASSSIGYQETQY

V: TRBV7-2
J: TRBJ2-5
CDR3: ASSPRLAGGGETQY

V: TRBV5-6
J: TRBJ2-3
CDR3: ASSLGTEPSTDTQY

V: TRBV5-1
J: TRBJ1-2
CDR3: ASSLAGPGGGYT